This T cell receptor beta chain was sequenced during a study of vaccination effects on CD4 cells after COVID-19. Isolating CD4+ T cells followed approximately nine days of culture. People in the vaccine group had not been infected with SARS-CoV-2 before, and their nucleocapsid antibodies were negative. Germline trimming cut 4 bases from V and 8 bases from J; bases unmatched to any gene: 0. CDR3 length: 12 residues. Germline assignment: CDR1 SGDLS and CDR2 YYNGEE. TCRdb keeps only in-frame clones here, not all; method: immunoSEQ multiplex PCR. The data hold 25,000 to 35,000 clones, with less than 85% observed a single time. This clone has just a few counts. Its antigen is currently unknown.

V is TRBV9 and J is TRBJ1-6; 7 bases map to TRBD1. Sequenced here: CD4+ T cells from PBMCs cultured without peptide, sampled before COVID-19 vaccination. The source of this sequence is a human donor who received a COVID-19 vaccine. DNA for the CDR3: TGTGCCAGCAGCACAGGGGATTCACCCCTCCACTTT. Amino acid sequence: CASSTGDSPLHF.